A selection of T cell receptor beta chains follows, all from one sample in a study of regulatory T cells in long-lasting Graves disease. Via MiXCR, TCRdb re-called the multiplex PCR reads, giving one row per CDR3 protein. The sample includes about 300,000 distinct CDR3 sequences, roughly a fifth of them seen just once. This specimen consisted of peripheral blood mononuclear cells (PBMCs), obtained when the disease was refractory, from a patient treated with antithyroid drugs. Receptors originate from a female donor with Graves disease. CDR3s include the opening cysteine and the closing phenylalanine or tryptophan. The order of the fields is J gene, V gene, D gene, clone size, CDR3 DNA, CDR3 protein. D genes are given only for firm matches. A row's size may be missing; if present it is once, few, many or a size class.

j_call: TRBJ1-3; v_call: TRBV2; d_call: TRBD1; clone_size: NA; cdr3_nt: TGTGCCAGCAGCTCCGACAGGGGGTACGGAAACACCATATATTTT; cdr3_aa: CASSSDRGYGNTIYF
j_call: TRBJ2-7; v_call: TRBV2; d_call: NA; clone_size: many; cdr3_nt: TGTGCCAGCAGTGAAATAGGGCCCGAGCAGTACTTC; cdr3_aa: CASSEIGPEQYF
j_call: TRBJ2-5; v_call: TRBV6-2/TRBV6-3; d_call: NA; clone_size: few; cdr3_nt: TGTGCCAGCAGTTATGATCTTAGGCCAGGGGTCGGGGAGACCCAGTACTTC; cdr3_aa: CASSYDLRPGVGETQYF
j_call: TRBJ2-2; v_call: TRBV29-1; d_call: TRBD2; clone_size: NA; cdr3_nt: TGCAGCGTTGGCCATTCTAGCGGGAAGTACGGGGAGCTGTTTTTT; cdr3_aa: CSVGHSSGKYGELFF
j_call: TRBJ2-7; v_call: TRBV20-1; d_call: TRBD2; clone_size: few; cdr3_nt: TGCAGTGCTAGTAACCCTAGCGGGAGGGCCGGTGAGCAGTACTTC; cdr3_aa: CSASNPSGRAGEQYF
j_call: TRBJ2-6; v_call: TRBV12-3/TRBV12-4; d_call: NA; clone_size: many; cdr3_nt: TGTGCCAGCCGGTTAGGCTCTGGGGCCAACGTCCTGACTTTC; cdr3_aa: CASRLGSGANVLTF
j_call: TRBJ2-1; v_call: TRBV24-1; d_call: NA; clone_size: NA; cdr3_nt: TGTGCCACCAGTGATTCCTCGATGTTCTCCTACAATGAGCAGTTCTTC; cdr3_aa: CATSDSSMFSYNEQFF
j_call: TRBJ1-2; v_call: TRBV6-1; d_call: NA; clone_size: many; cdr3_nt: TGTGCCAGCAGCAAGGGACACCGCTATGGCTACACCTTC; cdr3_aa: CASSKGHRYGYTF
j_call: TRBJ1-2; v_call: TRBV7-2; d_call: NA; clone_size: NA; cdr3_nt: TGTGCCAGCAGCTTCTCGGGGGGCCCGGGGGGCTACACCTTC; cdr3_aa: CASSFSGGPGGYTF
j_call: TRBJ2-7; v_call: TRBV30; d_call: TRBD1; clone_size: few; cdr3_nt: TGTGCCTGGAGAGTCAGGGGGCTTAGGGAGCAGTACTTC; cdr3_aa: CAWRVRGLREQYF
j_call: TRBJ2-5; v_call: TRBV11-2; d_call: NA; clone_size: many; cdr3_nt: TGTGCCAGCAGCTTAGATTACACGGGGGAGACCCAGTACTTC; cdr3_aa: CASSLDYTGETQYF
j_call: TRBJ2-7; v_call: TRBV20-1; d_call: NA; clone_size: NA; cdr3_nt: TGCAGTGCTAGAGATCGGGTAAGACAGTTCTACGAGCAGTACTTC; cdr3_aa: CSARDRVRQFYEQYF
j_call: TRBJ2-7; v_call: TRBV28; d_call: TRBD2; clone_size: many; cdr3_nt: TGTGCCAGCGTGACTAGCGGTAGCTCCTACGAGCAGTACTTC; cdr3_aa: CASVTSGSSYEQYF
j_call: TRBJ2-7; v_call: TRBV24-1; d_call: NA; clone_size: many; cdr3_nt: TGTGCCACCAGTGATGGTCCGACCTACGAGCAGTACTTC; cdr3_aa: CATSDGPTYEQYF
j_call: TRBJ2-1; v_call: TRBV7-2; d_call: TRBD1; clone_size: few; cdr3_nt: TGTGCCAGCAGCTCCGACAGGGGGTATAGCAATGAGCAGTTCTTC; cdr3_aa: CASSSDRGYSNEQFF
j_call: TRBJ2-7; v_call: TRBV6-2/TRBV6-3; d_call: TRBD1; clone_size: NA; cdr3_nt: TGTGCCAGCAGTCCCGCCGGGACAGGTTACGAGCAGTACTTC; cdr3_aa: CASSPAGTGYEQYF
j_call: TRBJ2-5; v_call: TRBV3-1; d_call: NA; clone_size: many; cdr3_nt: TGTGCCAGCAGCCAAGAGTGGACTCCTTTATGGACCCAGTACTTC; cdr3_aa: CASSQEWTPLWTQYF
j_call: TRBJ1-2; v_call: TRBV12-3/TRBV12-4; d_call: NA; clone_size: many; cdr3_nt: TGTGCCAGCAGTTTTTTGCGAAATGGCTACACCTTC; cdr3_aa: CASSFLRNGYTF
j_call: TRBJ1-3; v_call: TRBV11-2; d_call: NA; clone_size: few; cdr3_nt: TGTGCCAGCAGCCAAGATTTCACCGGCTCTGGAAACACCATATATTTT; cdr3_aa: CASSQDFTGSGNTIYF
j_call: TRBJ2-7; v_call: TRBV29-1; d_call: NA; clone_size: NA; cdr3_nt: TGCAGCGTTGAACACCGTCCCTACGAGCAGTACTTC; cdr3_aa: CSVEHRPYEQYF
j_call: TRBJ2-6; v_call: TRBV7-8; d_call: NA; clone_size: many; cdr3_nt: TGTGCCAGCAGCTTAGTGTACAGGGCTGGGGCCAACGTCCTGACTTTC; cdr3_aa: CASSLVYRAGANVLTF
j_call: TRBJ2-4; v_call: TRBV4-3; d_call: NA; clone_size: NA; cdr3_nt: TGCGCCAGCAGCCCCCGTGCCCAGGAAACCACCGGCATTCAGTACTTC; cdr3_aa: CASSPRAQETTGIQYF
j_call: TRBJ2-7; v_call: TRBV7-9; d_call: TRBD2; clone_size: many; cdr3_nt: TGTGCCAGCAGCCCTCGGGCTAGCGGGGAAGAGCAGTACTTC; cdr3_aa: CASSPRASGEEQYF
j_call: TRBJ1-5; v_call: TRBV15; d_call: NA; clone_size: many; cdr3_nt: TGTGCCACCAGCAGAGATACAGGGACGAATCAGCCCCAGCATTTT; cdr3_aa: CATSRDTGTNQPQHF
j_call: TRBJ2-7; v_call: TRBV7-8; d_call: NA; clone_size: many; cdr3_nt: TGTGCCAGCAGCTTACTGGGAGTCTACGAGCAGTACTTC; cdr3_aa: CASSLLGVYEQYF
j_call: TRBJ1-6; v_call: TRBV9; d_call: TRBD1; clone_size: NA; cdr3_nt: TGTGCCAGCAGCGTACAGGGGGCGGATCATTCACCCCTCCACTTT; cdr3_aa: CASSVQGADHSPLHF